This passage covers 22 T cell receptor beta chains from one sample sequenced in a study of CD8 T cells in ankylosing spondylitis. One entry per CDR3 protein, called by TCRdb with MiXCR from the 5' RACE reads. The sample lists some 200,000 distinct CDR3 sequences, roughly 26% occurring once. The sequencing input was blood, either unsorted or a sorted T cell fraction (not recorded which). Every receptor here comes from a male donor with ankylosing spondylitis or in good health (not recorded which).

This clonotype was counted a few times. The CDR3 is CSARDRRDSSYNEQFF. As DNA, the CDR3 is TGCAGTGCTAGAGATAGGAGGGATAGCTCCTACAATGAGCAGTTCTTC. The chain is built from TRBV20-1 and TRBJ2-1; weak D call: TRBD2 (6 bases). The CDR3 covers 16 residues. Germline V gives CDR1 DFQATT, CDR2 SNEGSKA (reference sequence). The V end lost 0 bases, the J end lost 0 bases, and 12 bases lay between the germline ends.

This clonotype has only one observation. This could be a read error, since a much larger clone is one nucleotide away. The V and J genes are TRBV20-1 and TRBJ2-7; no firm D call. Germline CDR1 is DFQATT and CDR2 is SNEGSKA (reference sequence). Trimming took 1 base from V and 8 from J, leaving 15 bases between them. The CDR3 has 13 residues. CDR3 in amino acids: CSARVRNSVKQYF. DNA of the CDR3: TGCAGTGCTAGAGTTCGGAACTCCGTCAAGCAGTACTTC.

This sequence joins TRBV12-3 or TRBV12-4 and TRBJ2-3; 11 nucleotides agree with TRBD2. The CDR3 is 14 residues long. Trimming removed 5 bases from V and 6 bases from J; junction bases left unmatched: 4. CDR3 bases: TGTGCCAGCAGTCCACTAGCGGGAGACGATACGCAGTATTTT. It specifies CASSPLAGDDTQYF.

This clonotype occurred many times. V usage is TRBV12-3 or TRBV12-4 and J usage is TRBJ1-4, with D hard to call. There are 14 residues in the CDR3. V was pared by 8 bases and J by 5 bases, with 15 bases between. CDR3 protein: CASLGRERNEKLFF. CDR3 bases: TGTGCCAGCCTCGGACGGGAGAGGAATGAAAAACTGTTTTTT.

This chain joins TRBV20-1 and TRBJ1-6; D is undetermined. V was clipped by 7 bases and J by 0 bases, with 10 bases between them. The V gene's germline CDR1 is DFQATT and CDR2 SNEGSKA (reference sequence). The CDR3 consists of 14 residues. The CDR3 region is CSVSGGSYNSPLHF. The CDR3 DNA follows: TGCAGTGTTAGCGGAGGCTCCTATAATTCACCCCTCCACTTT.

The genes are TRBV10-3 and TRBJ2-3, with 12 positions matching TRBD2. CDR1 is ENHRY and CDR2 is SYGVKD in the germline V gene. The CDR3 has 16 residues. J lost 6 bases, V lost 7 bases, and 11 bases had no gene match. CDR3 bases: TGTGCCATCACTTTGGGGACTAGCGGGCTTAGCGATACGCAGTATTTT. Translating it yields CAITLGTSGLSDTQYF.

V gene TRBV5-1 combines with J gene TRBJ2-5; 8 nucleotides line up with TRBD2. J was trimmed by 3 bases and V by 5 bases; bases with no gene match: 6. This CDR3 spans 14 amino acids. In germline, CDR1 is SGHRS, CDR2 YFSETQ. CDR3 sequence reads: CASSHGRAEETQYF. The CDR3 nucleotides read TGCGCCAGCAGTCACGGGAGGGCCGAAGAGACCCAGTACTTC.

At least ten counts were recorded for this clonotype. V usage is TRBV5-6 and J usage is TRBJ2-3; no clear D. Germline CDR1 reads SGHDT; CDR2 reads YYEEEE. Trimming cost V 2 bases and J 0 bases, with 10 bases left between them. The CDR3 runs 15 residues. CDR3 in DNA: TGTGCCAGCAGCTTAGGCCTACTTAGCACAGATACGCAGTATTTT. Translated: CASSLGLLSTDTQYF. The full variable domain, with the rest looked up from reference TRBV5-6 and TRBJ2-3, is DAGVTQSPTHLIKTRGQQVTLRCSPKSGHDTVSWYQQALGQGPQFIFQYYEEEERQRGNFPDRFSGHQFPNYSSELNVNALLLGDSALYLCASSLGLLSTDTQYFGPGTRLTVL.

This clonotype appeared many times. This sequence joins TRBV29-1 and TRBJ2-1, with 10 bases lining up with TRBD1. V dropped 7 bases and J dropped 8; count of bases not matched to a gene: 2. The CDR3 contains 11 residues. Germline V CDR1 and CDR2: SQVTM, ANQGSEA. CDR3 loop: CSAGTGDEQFF. Here the CDR3 DNA reads TGCAGCGCCGGGACAGGGGATGAGCAGTTCTTC.

This clonotype was detected a few times. A clone one base away is much larger, so this may be a read error. This rearrangement joins TRBV10-3 to TRBJ2-5; no definite D call. The CDR3 sequence is 13 residues long. Germline V gene sequence: CDR1 ENHRY, CDR2 SYGVKD. V was cut by 6 bases and J by 4 bases, with 12 bases left in between. The CDR3 sequence: CAISCSTVETQYF. DNA for the CDR3: TGTGCCATCAGCTGCTCGACCGTAGAGACCCAGTACTTC.

The J gene is TRBJ2-1, the V gene TRBV20-1, with TRBD1 identical over 7 bases. The CDR3 sequence is 14 residues long. With V trimmed by 4 bases and J by 3 bases, 6 bases remained unmatched. Germline V CDR1 and CDR2: DFQATT, SNEGSKA (reference sequence). The CDR3: CSATPRDSYNEQFF. As DNA, the CDR3 is TGCAGTGCTACACCCCGGGACAGCTACAATGAGCAGTTCTTC.

This clonotype occurred many times. This sequence joins TRBV5-1 and TRBJ2-1; 9 positions match TRBD2. V trimming: 5 bases; J trimming: 3 bases; junction bases outside the gene matches: 6. Germline-derived CDR1 and CDR2 are SGHRS and YFSETQ. The CDR3 spans 15 residues. CDR3 sequence: CASSPGTSSYNEQFF. Written as DNA, the CDR3 is TGCGCCAGCAGTCCCGGGACTAGCAGCTACAATGAGCAGTTCTTC.

This clonotype occurred many times. The V call is TRBV5-1, the J call TRBJ1-1; TRBD1 might be the D (6 bases). Trimming shortened V by 0 bases and J by 0 bases, and 15 bases separated the two germline ends. CDR3 length equals 17 residues. CDR1 and CDR2 (germline): SGHRS, YFSETQ. CDR3 in amino acids: CASSLDYREPMNTEAFF. For the CDR3, the DNA is TGCGCCAGCAGCTTGGATTACAGGGAACCCATGAACACTGAAGCTTTCTTT. The full variable domain, with the rest looked up from reference TRBV5-1 and TRBJ1-1, is KAGVTQTPRYLIKTRGQQVTLSCSPISGHRSVSWYQQTPGQGLQFLFEYFSETQRNKGNFPGRFSGRQFSNSRSEMNVSTLELGDSALYLCASSLDYREPMNTEAFFGQGTRLTVV.

This clonotype was recorded many times. J is TRBJ1-1 and V is TRBV10-3, with D tentatively TRBD1 (5 bases). Germline V gene sequence: CDR1 ENHRY, CDR2 SYGVKD. The V end lost 4 bases, the J end lost 4 bases, and 22 bases lay between the germline ends. This CDR3 region has 17 residues. In DNA form, the CDR3 reads TGTGCCATCAGTGTGGGGCAGGGTAGGATGTTGGGCACTGAAGCTTTCTTT. Translated, it gives CAISVGQGRMLGTEAFF.

V gene TRBV20-1 combines with J gene TRBJ2-5; tentatively, D is TRBD2 (5 bases). The CDR3 consists of 14 residues. V gave up 2 bases and J gave up 8 bases, with 18 bases separating them. CDR1 and CDR2 (germline): DFQATT, SNEGSKA (reference sequence). Here the CDR3 DNA reads TGCAGTGCTAGACTCCCCGACGGACTGGAAACCCAGTACTTC. Translation gives CSARLPDGLETQYF.

This clonotype was observed a handful of times. The chain joins TRBV29-1 to TRBJ2-7, with TRBD2 identical over 9 bases. Germline trimming cut 7 bases from V and 4 bases from J; bases unmatched to any gene: 5. Germline assignment: CDR1 SQVTM and CDR2 ANQGSEA. The CDR3 spans 12 residues. CDR3 sequence (DNA): TGCAGCGCCGTTAGCGGGAGTTACGAGCAGTACTTC. Residues: CSAVSGSYEQYF.

This chain connects TRBV10-3 to TRBJ2-1; 11 bases are a match to TRBD2. V gave up 3 bases and J gave up 9 bases; unmatched junction bases: 4. The CDR3 has 14 amino acids. CDR1 is ENHRY, CDR2 SYGVKD, per germline. As DNA, the CDR3 is TGTGCCATCAGTGATTCACTAGCGGGAGTTGAGCAGTTCTTC. It specifies CAISDSLAGVEQFF.

The chain recombines TRBV29-1 with TRBJ2-3, with 10 positions matching TRBD2. This CDR3 is 14 amino acids long. Looked up from germline, CDR1 is SQVTM and CDR2 is ANQGSEA. With V trimmed by 6 bases and J by 6 bases, 9 bases remained unmatched. CDR3 residues: CSVEASGSGDTQYF. The CDR3 nucleotides are TGCAGCGTAGAGGCTAGCGGGAGTGGCGATACGCAGTATTTT.

At least ten counts were recorded for this clonotype. The junction differs from germline at one of its ends, possibly a read error. The V gene is TRBV7-7, the J gene TRBJ2-3; a weak D match, TRBD2 (6 bases). Germline CDR1 reads SSHAT; CDR2 reads FNYEAQ (reference sequence). This CDR3 is built from 15 residues. This CDR3 is CASSLGLSSTDTQYF. The CDR3 DNA sequence: TGTGCTAGCAGCTTGGGACTCTCCAGCACAGATACGCAGTATTTT.

The chain carries TRBV20-1 and TRBJ2-1; 9 bases are shared with TRBD2. The CDR3 has 13 residues. Trimming cost V 1 base and J 9 bases; bases outside gene matches: 4. Germline V lookup: CDR1 DFQATT, CDR2 SNEGSKA (reference sequence). The CDR3 spells CSARGREGSEQFF. CDR3 nucleotide sequence: TGCAGTGCTAGAGGGCGGGAGGGCAGTGAGCAGTTCTTC.

The table lists this clonotype with many counts. The chain couples TRBV10-3 to TRBJ2-7; 7 nucleotides line up with TRBD1. Germline trimming cut 5 bases from V and 3 bases from J; bases unmatched to any gene: 7. Germline CDR1 ENHRY, CDR2 SYGVKD. The CDR3 consists of 14 residues. The CDR3: CAISSGTASYEQYF. For the CDR3, the DNA is TGTGCCATCAGTTCCGGGACAGCGAGCTACGAGCAGTACTTC.

This clonotype has a handful of counts. The rearrangement links TRBV6-1 to TRBJ2-4; weak D call: TRBD2 (7 bases). Germline V gene lookup returns CDR1 MNHNS and CDR2 SASEGT. V was trimmed by 5 bases and J by 1 base, leaving 9 bases between them. CDR3 length: 14 residues. The CDR3 sequence is CASSRGAAKNIQYF. CDR3 nucleotides: TGTGCCAGCAGTCGGGGGGCGGCCAAAAACATTCAGTACTTC.